The entry below describes one TCR beta chain. Its cognate antigen is unknown. This sample's time point: blood 4 weeks post-SBRT, at nephrectomy. The treatment here: 15 Gy SBRT to primary tumor, nephrectomy 4 weeks later. Radiation-treated patients gave blood at baseline, week 2 and week 4. This renal cell carcinoma was of the clear cell type. The sample is drawn from a study of radiation and T cells in renal cell carcinoma. Study-wide results and limits: Without pretreatment biopsies, baseline tumor clonotype presence was undetermined. Top tumor clonotypes rose in blood 2 weeks post-radiation, then contracted.

The V gene's germline CDR1 is SGDLS and CDR2 YYNGEE. V lost 1 base to trimming and J lost 0 bases, with 8 bases between them. The CDR3 totals 14 residues. The repertoire was sequenced with immunoSEQ multiplex PCR; TCRdb's copy has only in-frame clones and lacks some. The profile covers around 81,000 clones, with around four fifths appearing a single time and under 10% taken by the ten largest. This chain connects TRBV9 to TRBJ2-7; D gene ambiguous. The TCR was taken from a man aged 45-65 years with renal cell carcinoma. The sequences come from blood, collected from a patient whose treatment included radiotherapy and nephrectomy. CDR3 coding DNA: TGTGCCAGCAGCGTATTAGACGGCTCCTACGAGCAGTACTTC. Its protein is CASSVLDGSYEQYF.